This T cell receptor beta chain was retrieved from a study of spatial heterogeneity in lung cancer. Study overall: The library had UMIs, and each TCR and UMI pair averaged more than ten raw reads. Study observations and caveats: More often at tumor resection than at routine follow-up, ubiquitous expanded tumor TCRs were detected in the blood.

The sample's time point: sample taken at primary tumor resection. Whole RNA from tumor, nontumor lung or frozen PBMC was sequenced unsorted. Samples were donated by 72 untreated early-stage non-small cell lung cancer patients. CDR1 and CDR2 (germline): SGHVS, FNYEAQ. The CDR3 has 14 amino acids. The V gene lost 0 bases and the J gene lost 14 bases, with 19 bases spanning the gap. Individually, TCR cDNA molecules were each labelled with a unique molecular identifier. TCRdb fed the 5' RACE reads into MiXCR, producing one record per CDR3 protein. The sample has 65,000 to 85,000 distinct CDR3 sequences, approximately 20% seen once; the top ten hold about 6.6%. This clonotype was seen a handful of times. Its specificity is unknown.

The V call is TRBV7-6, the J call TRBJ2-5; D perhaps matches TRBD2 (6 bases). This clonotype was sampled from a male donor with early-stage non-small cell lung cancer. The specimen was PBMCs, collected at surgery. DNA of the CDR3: TGTGCCAGCAGCTTAGCGAGCGCGGGACGGACCTTTTACTTC. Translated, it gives CASSLASAGRTFYF.